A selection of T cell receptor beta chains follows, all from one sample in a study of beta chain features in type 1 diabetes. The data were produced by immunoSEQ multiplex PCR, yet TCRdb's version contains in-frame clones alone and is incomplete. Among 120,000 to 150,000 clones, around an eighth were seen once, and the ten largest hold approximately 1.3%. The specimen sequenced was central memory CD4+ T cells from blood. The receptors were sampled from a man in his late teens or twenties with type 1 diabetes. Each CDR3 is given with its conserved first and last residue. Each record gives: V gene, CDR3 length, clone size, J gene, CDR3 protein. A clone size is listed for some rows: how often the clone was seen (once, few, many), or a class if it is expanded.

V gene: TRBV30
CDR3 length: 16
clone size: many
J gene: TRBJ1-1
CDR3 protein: CAWSAPGVGIGTEAFF

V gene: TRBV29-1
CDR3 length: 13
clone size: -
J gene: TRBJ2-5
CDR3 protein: CSGEAGGAETQYF

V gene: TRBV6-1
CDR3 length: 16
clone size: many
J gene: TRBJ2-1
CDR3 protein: CASSASIASAYNEQFF

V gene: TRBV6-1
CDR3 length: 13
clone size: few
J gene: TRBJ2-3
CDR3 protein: CASGEGNTDTQYF

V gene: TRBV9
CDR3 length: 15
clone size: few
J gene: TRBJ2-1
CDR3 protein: CASSRVGSSYNEQFF

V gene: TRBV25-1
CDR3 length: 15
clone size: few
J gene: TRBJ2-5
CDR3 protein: CASSRTSGPQETQYF

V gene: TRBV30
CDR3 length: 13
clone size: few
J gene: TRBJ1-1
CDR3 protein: CAWSVAENTEAFF

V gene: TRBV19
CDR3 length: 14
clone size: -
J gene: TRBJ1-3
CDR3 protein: CASSLGTGRNTIYF

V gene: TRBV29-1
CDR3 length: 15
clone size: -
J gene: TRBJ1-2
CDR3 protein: CSVGQGAPVNYGYTF

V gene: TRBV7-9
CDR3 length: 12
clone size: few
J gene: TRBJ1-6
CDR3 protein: CASTTYNSPLHF

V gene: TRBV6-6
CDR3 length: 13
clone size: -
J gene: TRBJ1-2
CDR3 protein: CASRGTGLYGYTF

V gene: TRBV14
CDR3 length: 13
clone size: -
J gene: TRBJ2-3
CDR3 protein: CASSPRQENAQYF

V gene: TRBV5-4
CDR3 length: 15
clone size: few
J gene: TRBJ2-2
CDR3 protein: CASSFEREGTGELFF

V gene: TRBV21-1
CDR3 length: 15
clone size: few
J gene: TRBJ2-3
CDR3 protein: CASILRRGTTDTQYF

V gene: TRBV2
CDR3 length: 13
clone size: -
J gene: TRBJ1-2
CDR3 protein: CASSTGTDYGYTF

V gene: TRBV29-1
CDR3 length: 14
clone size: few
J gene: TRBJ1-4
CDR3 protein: CSVSRGQPNEKLFF

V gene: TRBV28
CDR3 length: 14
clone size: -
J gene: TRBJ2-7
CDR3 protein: CASKTGSRAHEQYF

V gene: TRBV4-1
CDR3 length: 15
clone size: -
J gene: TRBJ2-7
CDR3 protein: CASSRQQGLLYEQYF

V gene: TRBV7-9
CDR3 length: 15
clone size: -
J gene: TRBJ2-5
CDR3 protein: CASSSETGYQETQYF

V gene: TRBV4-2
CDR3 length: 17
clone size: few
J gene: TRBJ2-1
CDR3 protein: CASSQDKGGSSYNEQFF

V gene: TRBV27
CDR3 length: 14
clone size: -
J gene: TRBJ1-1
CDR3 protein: CASSLRTANTEAFF

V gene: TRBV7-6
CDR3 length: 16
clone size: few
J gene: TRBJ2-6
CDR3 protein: CASSLAAGPGANVLTF

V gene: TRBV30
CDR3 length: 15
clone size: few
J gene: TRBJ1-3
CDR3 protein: CAWSSLDRDGNTIYF

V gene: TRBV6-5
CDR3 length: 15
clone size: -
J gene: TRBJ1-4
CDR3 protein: CASTDLTVGFEKLFF

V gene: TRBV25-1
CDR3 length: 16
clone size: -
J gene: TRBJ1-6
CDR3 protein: CASSEPTGGPNSPLHF

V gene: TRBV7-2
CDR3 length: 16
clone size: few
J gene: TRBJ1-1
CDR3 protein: CASSLAFGGRSTEAFF

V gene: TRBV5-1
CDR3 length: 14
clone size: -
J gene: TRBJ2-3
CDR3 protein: CASSFLTGTDTQYF

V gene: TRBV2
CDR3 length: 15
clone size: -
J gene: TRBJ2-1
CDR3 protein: CASNLLAGGNNEQFF

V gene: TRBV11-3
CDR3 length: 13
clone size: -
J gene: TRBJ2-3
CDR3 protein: CASSLSRTDTQYF

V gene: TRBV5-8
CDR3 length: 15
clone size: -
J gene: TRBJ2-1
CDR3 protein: CASSMGDRAYNEQFF

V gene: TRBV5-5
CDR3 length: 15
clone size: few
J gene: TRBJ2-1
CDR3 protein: CASSLSKNSYNEQFF

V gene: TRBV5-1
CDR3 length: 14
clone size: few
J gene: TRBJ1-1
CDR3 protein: CASMQAGYDTEAFF

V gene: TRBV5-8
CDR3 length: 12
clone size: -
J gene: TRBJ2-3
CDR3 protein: CASSPRADTQYF

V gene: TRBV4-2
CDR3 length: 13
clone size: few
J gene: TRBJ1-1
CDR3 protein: CASSPGARTEAFF

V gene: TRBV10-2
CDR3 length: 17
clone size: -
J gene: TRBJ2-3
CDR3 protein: CASSLTSGGINTDTQYF

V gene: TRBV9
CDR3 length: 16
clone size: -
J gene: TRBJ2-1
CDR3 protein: CASSATGRGSYNEQFF

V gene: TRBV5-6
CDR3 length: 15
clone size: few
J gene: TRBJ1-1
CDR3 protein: CASSSNRGLNTEAFF

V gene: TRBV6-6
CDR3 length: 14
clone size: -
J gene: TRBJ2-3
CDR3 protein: CASRPFAVTDTQYF

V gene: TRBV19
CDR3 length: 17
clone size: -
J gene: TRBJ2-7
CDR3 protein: CASSSRTADSLTYEQYF

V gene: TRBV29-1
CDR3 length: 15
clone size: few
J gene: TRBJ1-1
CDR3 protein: CSVEGEAGADTEAFF

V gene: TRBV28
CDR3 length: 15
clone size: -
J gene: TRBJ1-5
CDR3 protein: CASSTPGSSNQPQHF

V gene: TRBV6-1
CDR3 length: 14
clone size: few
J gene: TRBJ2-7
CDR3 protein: CASSRGDLTYEQYF

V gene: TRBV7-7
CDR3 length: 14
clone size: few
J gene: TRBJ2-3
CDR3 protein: CASSLSSGGDTQYF

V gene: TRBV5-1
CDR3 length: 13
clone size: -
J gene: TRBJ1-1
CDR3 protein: CASSPGQGREAFF

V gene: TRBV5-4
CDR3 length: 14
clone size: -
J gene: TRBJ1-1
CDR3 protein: CASSLEQGNTEAFF